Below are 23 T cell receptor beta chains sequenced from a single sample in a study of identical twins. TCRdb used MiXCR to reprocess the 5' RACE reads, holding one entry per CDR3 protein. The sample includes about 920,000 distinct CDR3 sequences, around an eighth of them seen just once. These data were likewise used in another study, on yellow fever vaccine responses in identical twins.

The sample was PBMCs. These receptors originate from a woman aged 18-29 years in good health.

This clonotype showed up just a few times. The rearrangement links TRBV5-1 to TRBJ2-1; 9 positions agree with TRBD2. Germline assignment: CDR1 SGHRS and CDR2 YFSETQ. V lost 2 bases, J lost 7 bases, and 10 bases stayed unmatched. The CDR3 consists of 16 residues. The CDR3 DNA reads TGCGCCAGCAGCTTAACTCTAGCGGGAAGGTTGAATGAGCAGTTCTTC. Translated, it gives CASSLTLAGRLNEQFF.

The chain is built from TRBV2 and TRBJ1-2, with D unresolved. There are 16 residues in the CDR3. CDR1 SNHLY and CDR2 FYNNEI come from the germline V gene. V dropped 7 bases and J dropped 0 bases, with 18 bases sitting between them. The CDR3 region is CASNEGLGETNYGYTF. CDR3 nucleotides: TGTGCCAGCAACGAGGGCCTCGGGGAGACTAACTATGGCTACACCTTC.

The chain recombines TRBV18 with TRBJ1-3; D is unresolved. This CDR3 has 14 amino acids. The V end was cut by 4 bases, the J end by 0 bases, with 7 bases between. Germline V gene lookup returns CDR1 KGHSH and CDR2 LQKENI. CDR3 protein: CASSRTSSGNTIYF. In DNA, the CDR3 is TGTGCCAGCTCACGGACGAGCTCTGGAAACACCATATATTTT.

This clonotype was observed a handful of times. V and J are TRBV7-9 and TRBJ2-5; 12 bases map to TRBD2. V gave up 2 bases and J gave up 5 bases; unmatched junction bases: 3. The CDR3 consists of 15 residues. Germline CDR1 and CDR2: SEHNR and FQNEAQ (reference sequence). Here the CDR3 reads CASSLTTSGGETQYF. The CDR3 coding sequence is TGTGCCAGCAGCTTAACGACTAGCGGGGGTGAGACCCAGTACTTC.

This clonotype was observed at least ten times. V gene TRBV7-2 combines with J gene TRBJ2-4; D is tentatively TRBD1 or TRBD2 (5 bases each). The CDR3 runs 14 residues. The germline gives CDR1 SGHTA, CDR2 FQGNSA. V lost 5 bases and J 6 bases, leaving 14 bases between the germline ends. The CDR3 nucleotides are TGTGCCAGCAGCCAACGTGGGGGAATAAACATTCAGTACTTC. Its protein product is CASSQRGGINIQYF.

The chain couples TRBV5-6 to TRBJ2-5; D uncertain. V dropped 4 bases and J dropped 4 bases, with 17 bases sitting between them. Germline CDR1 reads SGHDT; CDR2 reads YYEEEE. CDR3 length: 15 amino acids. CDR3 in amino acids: CASSHGTPRRETQYF. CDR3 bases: TGTGCCAGCAGCCACGGTACGCCCCGGAGAGAGACCCAGTACTTC.

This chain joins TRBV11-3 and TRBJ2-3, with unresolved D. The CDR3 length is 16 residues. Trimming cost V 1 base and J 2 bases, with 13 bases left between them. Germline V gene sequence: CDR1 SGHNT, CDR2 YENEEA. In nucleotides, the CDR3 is TGTGCCAGCAGCTTAGGGGTTTCCCGGGCCACAGATACGCAGTATTTT. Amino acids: CASSLGVSRATDTQYF.

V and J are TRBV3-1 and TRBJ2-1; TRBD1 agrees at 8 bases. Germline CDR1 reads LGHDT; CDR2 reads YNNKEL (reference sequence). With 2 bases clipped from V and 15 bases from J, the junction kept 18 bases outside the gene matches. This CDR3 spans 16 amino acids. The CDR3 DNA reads TGTGCCAGCAGCCAAAAAGGACAGGGTGCCGGAGGGGTACGGTTCTTC. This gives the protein CASSQKGQGAGGVRFF.

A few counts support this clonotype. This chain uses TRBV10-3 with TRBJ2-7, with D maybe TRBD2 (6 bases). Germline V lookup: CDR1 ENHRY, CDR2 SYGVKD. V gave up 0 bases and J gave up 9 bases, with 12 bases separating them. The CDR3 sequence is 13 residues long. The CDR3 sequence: CAISESEGAWQYF. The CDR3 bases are TGTGCCATCAGTGAGTCGGAGGGAGCGTGGCAGTACTTC.

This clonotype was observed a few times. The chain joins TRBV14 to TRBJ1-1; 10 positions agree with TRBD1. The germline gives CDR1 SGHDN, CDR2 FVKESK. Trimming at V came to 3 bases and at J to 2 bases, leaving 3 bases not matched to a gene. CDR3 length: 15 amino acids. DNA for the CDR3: TGTGCCAGCAGCCATTGGGACAGGGGCAACACTGAAGCTTTCTTT. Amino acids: CASSHWDRGNTEAFF.

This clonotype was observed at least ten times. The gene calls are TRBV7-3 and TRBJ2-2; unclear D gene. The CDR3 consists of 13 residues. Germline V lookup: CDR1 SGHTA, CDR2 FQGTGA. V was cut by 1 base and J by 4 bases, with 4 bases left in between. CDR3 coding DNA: TGTGCCAGCAGCTTAAAGGGCACCGGGGAGCTGTTTTTT. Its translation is CASSLKGTGELFF.

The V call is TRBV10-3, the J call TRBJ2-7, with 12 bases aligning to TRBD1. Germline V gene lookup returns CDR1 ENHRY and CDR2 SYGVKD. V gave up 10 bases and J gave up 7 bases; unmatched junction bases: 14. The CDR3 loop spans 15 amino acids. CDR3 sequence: CATTDGTGGIREQYF. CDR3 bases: TGTGCCACAACGGACGGGACAGGGGGCATCAGGGAGCAGTACTTC.

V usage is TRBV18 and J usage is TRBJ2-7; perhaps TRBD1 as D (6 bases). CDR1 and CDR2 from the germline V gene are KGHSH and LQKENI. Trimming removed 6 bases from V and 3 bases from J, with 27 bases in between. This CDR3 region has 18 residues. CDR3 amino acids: CASSRSQGNGNSNYEQYF. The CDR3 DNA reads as TGTGCCAGCTCTCGATCTCAGGGGAACGGAAACTCTAACTACGAGCAGTACTTC.

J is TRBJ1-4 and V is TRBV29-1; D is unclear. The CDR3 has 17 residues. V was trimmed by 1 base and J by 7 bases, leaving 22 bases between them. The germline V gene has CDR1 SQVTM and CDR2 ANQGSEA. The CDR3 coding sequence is TGCAGCGTTGAAGTCTCGGAAATGTGGGCAGGAGGTGAAAAACTGTTTTTT. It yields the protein CSVEVSEMWAGGEKLFF.

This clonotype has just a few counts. CDR3 bases: TGTGCCAGCTCACCTGTTCGGGACAACTCTGGAAACACCATATATTTT. Amino acids: CASSPVRDNSGNTIYF. The rearrangement joins TRBV18 to TRBJ1-3; D is possibly TRBD1 (6 bases). This CDR3 comprises 16 residues. The germline V and J ends were trimmed by 3 bases and 0 bases, with 12 bases remaining between them. CDR1 and CDR2 (germline): KGHSH, LQKENI.

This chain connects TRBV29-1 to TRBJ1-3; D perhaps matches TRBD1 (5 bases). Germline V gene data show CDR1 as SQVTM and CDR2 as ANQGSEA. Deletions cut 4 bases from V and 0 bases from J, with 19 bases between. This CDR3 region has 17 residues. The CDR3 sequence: CSVVTDGAVVSGNTIYF. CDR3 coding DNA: TGCAGCGTTGTAACCGACGGGGCGGTTGTCTCTGGAAACACCATATATTTT.

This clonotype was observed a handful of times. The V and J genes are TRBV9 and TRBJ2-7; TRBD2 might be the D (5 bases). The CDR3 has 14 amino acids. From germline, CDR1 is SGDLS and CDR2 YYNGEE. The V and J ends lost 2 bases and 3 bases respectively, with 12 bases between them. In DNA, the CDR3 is TGTGCCAGCAGCGTGGGTGGGAGTGACTACGAGCAGTACTTC. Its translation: CASSVGGSDYEQYF.

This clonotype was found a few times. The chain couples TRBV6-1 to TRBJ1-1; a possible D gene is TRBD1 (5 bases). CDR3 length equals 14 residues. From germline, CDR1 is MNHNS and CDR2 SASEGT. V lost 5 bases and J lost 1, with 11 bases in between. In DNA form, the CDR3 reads TGTGCCAGCAGTACGACAGTGGAGAACACTGAAGCTTTCTTT. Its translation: CASSTTVENTEAFF.

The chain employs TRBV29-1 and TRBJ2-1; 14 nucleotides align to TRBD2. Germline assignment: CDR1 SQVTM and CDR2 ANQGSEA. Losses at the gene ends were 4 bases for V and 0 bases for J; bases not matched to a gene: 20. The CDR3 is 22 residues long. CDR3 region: CSVGGLQGRGLAGVYSYNEQFF. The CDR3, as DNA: TGCAGCGTTGGCGGCTTACAGGGTAGGGGACTAGCGGGAGTCTACTCCTACAATGAGCAGTTCTTC.

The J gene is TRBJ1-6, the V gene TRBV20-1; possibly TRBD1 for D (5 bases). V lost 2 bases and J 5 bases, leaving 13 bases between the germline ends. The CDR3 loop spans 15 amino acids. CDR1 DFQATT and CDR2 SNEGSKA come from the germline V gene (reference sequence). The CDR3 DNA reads TGCAGTGCTAGAAGGTCGGGACTAAATAATTCACCCCTCCACTTT. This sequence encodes CSARRSGLNNSPLHF.

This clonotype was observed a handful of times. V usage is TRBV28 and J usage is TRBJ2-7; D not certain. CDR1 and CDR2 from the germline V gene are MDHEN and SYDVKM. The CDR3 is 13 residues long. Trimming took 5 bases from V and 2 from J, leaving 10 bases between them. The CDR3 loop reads CASSKHPTYEQYV. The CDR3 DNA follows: TGTGCCAGCAGTAAACACCCAACCTACGAGCAGTACGTC.

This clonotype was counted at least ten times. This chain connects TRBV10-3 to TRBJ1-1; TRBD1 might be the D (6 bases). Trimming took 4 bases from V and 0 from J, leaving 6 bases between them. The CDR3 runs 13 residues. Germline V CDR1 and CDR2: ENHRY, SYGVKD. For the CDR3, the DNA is TGTGCCATCAGTGGGACAGTGAACACTGAAGCTTTCTTT. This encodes CAISGTVNTEAFF.

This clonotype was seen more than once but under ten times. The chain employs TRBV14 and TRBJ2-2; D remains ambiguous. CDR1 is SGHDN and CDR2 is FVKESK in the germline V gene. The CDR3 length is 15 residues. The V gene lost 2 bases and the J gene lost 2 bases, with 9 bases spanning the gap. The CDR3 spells CASSQKETNTGELFF. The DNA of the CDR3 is TGTGCCAGCAGCCAAAAAGAGACTAACACCGGGGAGCTGTTTTTT.